A selection of T cell receptor beta chains follows, all from one sample in a study of cytomegalovirus exposure and HLA in healthy donors. Using immunoSEQ multiplex PCR, the repertoire was profiled, and TCRdb retains in-frame clones only, with some absent. This table holds 110,000 to 150,000 clones, roughly 90% found once. Specimen: PBMCs. The receptors stem from a man aged 18 to 30 in good health and CMV-seronegative. The CDR3 runs from the conserved cysteine through the conserved F or W. A D gene is named only where the DNA matches it firmly. The size entry is marked missing in some rows and otherwise reads once, few, many or a size class.

d_call | j_call | clone_size | v_call | cdr3_nt | cdr3_aa
NA | TRBJ1-2 | NA | TRBV28 | TGTGCCACCCTGACAGACGGACGGAATGGCTACACCTTC | CATLTDGRNGYTF
TRBD1 | TRBJ2-2 | NA | TRBV5-6 | TGTGCCAGCAGCTTGGGGACAGGGATTGCCGGGGAGCTGTTTTTT | CASSLGTGIAGELFF
NA | TRBJ1-2 | NA | TRBV12-1 | TGTGCCAGCAGCCCTGGGACAGGGTGGAAAAATGGCTACACCTTC | CASSPGTGWKNGYTF
NA | TRBJ2-7 | NA | TRBV2 | TGTGCCAGCAAACGGGGTTTTGCCTACGAGCAGTACTTC | CASKRGFAYEQYF
TRBD1 | TRBJ2-3 | NA | TRBV11-2 | TGTGCCAGCAGCTTGGGGACAGGGGAGACAGATACGCAGTATTTT | CASSLGTGETDTQYF
NA | TRBJ1-5 | NA | TRBV19 | TGTGCCAGTAGTATAGATTCGGGCAGGGGAGAGCAGCCCCAGCATTTT | CASSIDSGRGEQPQHF
TRBD1 | TRBJ2-7 | once | TRBV9 | TGTGCCAGCAGCGGGAGGGGACAGGCGACATCCTACGAGCAGTACTTC | CASSGRGQATSYEQYF
TRBD1 | TRBJ2-2 | NA | TRBV11-3 | TGTGCCAGCAGCCCGGGACAGGGGGCCGGCGGGGAGCTGTTTTTT | CASSPGQGAGGELFF
NA | TRBJ1-5 | NA | TRBV6-1 | TGTGCCAGCAGAGGCGGGGTTATGCCCCAGCATTTT | CASRGGVMPQHF
NA | TRBJ1-2 | NA | TRBV7-2 | TGTGCCAGCAGCACCCAGACAGGAAACTATGGCTACACCTTC | CASSTQTGNYGYTF
NA | TRBJ2-3 | NA | TRBV5-4 | TGTGCCAGCAGCTTAGAGCCCGCTAGCGCTCGCACAGATACGCAGTATTTT | CASSLEPASARTDTQYF
TRBD1 | TRBJ2-4 | NA | TRBV19 | TGTGCCAGTAGTCCGGGACAGGGAGCAGCCAAAAACATTCAGTACTTC | CASSPGQGAAKNIQYF
NA | TRBJ1-2 | NA | TRBV7-2 | TGTGCCAGCAGCTCCTTTGGAGAGGGCTACACCTTC | CASSSFGEGYTF
TRBD2 | TRBJ2-3 | NA | TRBV6-6 | TGTGCCAGCAGTTACGCGGGAGGGGCAGATACGCAGTATTTT | CASSYAGGADTQYF
NA | TRBJ2-2 | NA | TRBV12-5 | TGTGCTAGTGGTTTGCGGACAGTTGTCGGCACCGGGGAGCTGTTTTTT | CASGLRTVVGTGELFF
TRBD2 | TRBJ2-7 | NA | TRBV5-6 | TGTGCCAGCAGCTCCGGACTAGGCGGTACGGTGCAGTACTTC | CASSSGLGGTVQYF
TRBD1 | TRBJ2-3 | NA | TRBV2 | TGTGCCAGCGGACGGGACAGCCCTAGCACAGATACGCAGTATTTT | CASGRDSPSTDTQYF
NA | TRBJ1-1 | few | TRBV5-1 | TGCGCCAGCAGCAAGGAACAGGGAGGGGTGAACACTGAAGCTTTCTTT | CASSKEQGGVNTEAFF
TRBD2 | TRBJ2-2 | NA | TRBV4-2 | TGTGCCAGCAGCCAAGTCTGGCGGGGGGGCGACACCGGGGAGCTGTTTTTT | CASSQVWRGGDTGELFF
NA | TRBJ2-1 | NA | TRBV9 | TGTGCCAGCAGCGTAGAGGGGCTCAACAATGAGCAGTTCTTC | CASSVEGLNNEQFF
NA | TRBJ1-1 | NA | TRBV7-9 | TGTGCCAGCAGCTTAAGGGGAACTGAAGCTTTCTTT | CASSLRGTEAFF
NA | TRBJ2-5 | NA | TRBV6-6 | TGTGCCAGCAGTTACTCGGAGGTCCAAGAGACCCAGTACTTC | CASSYSEVQETQYF
NA | TRBJ2-1 | NA | TRBV19 | TGTGCCAGTAGTAAGCCGGTCTACAATGAGCAGTTCTTC | CASSKPVYNEQFF
NA | TRBJ1-5 | NA | TRBV19 | TGTGCCAGTAGCACTACCGGGGAATATCAGCCCCAGCATTTT | CASSTTGEYQPQHF
NA | TRBJ2-5 | NA | TRBV6-6 | TGTGCCAGCAGTTTGGCCAGGTTCCAAGAGACCCAGTACTTC | CASSLARFQETQYF
NA | TRBJ2-3 | NA | TRBV30 | TGTGCCTGGACCCAGACAGATACGCAGTATTTT | CAWTQTDTQYF
NA | TRBJ2-6 | NA | TRBV12-5 | TGTGCTAGTGGTTTGTCTACAAGAACGGACAGATGGCCTGCTACTGGGGCCAACGTCCTGACTTTC | CASGLSTRTDRWPATGANVLTF
NA | TRBJ2-3 | NA | TRBV7-2 | TGTGCCAGCAGCTTAGGCGCTGACTTGAGCACAGATACGCAGTATTTT | CASSLGADLSTDTQYF
TRBD1 | TRBJ1-1 | NA | TRBV19 | TGTGCCAGTAGTATGGGACAGGCTTTAAACACTGAAGCTTTCTTT | CASSMGQALNTEAFF
TRBD1 | TRBJ1-1 | NA | TRBV5-1 | TGCGCCAGCAGCCCCGGGACAGGACTTGAAGCTTTCTTT | CASSPGTGLEAFF
NA | TRBJ1-2 | NA | TRBV7-9 | TGTGCCAGCACCCCCGGGGGGGCCTATGGCTACACCTTC | CASTPGGAYGYTF
TRBD2 | TRBJ2-2 | NA | TRBV5-1 | TGCGCCAGCAGCTTACCGGGACTAGCGGGGGGGCAAGCCGGGGAGCTGTTTTTT | CASSLPGLAGGQAGELFF
NA | TRBJ1-2 | NA | TRBV30 | TGTGCCTGGAGGGCTTGGACAGCTAACTATGGCTACACCTTC | CAWRAWTANYGYTF
NA | TRBJ1-3 | NA | TRBV7-8 | TGTGCCAGCAGCTGGGGGGGTACTGGAAACACCATATATTTT | CASSWGGTGNTIYF
TRBD1 | TRBJ1-5 | NA | TRBV15 | TGTGCCACCAGCAGAGAAGGGACAGGGAGCAATCAGCCCCAGCATTTT | CATSREGTGSNQPQHF
NA | TRBJ1-5 | NA | TRBV7-2 | TGTGCCAGCAGCTCACAGGGTGGCAATCAGCCCCAGCATTTT | CASSSQGGNQPQHF
NA | TRBJ2-1 | NA | TRBV5-1 | TGCGCCAGCAGCTTGGTTAGAAACAGGGATGAGCAGTTCTTC | CASSLVRNRDEQFF
TRBD2 | TRBJ2-2 | once | TRBV2 | TGTGCCAGCAGGATCGGACTAGCGGGAGCCGGGGAGCTGTTTTTT | CASRIGLAGAGELFF
NA | TRBJ2-5 | NA | TRBV11-3 | TGTGCCAGCAGCTTAGGCGGGTTAGTCCCAAAAAGAGAGACCCAGTACTTC | CASSLGGLVPKRETQYF
NA | TRBJ1-2 | NA | TRBV7-2 | TGTGCCAGCAGCTTTATGGGACACCTTAACTATGGCTACACCTTC | CASSFMGHLNYGYTF
TRBD2 | TRBJ2-3 | once | TRBV6-9 | TGTGCCAGCAGTTATGCGGCGGGAGGTGCAGATACGCAGTATTTT | CASSYAAGGADTQYF
NA | TRBJ1-2 | few | TRBV4-1 | TGCGCCAGCAGCCAAGATACCGGGACATATTACTATGGCTACACCTTC | CASSQDTGTYYYGYTF
NA | TRBJ1-4 | NA | TRBV30 | TGTGCCTGGAGCCAGAATAATGAAAAACTGTTTTTT | CAWSQNNEKLFF
NA | TRBJ1-4 | NA | TRBV19 | TGTGCCAGTAGTATACTCGTCCAGGGGACCGAAAAACTGTTTTTT | CASSILVQGTEKLFF
TRBD1 | TRBJ2-7 | NA | TRBV5-1 | TGCGCCAGCAGCTTAAGATTGGGCAGGGGGAAACAGGAGCAGTACTTC | CASSLRLGRGKQEQYF
TRBD2 | TRBJ2-5 | NA | TRBV4-1 | TGCGCCAGCAGCCATCGAGCGGGGGGGTTGGAGACCCAGTACTTC | CASSHRAGGLETQYF
NA | TRBJ2-6 | NA | TRBV18 | TGTGCCAGCTCACCAGGAGGGGTTGGGGCCAACGTCCTGACTTTC | CASSPGGVGANVLTF
NA | TRBJ2-7 | NA | TRBV5-6 | TGTGCCAGCAGCCTTCTCAGGGCCTACGAGCAGTACTTC | CASSLLRAYEQYF
NA | TRBJ1-2 | NA | TRBV6-9 | TGTGCCAGCAGACCGGTCGGCAGCACTAACTATGACTACACCTTC | CASRPVGSTNYDYTF
TRBD2 | TRBJ2-1 | NA | TRBV4-2 | TGTGCCAGCAGCCCCGAAAAAGGACTAGCGGGAGCCAATGAGCAGTTCTTC | CASSPEKGLAGANEQFF
TRBD2 | TRBJ2-5 | NA | TRBV4-2 | TGTGCCAGCAGCCAATTTCTGAGCGGGGGGGCTATGGAGACCCAGTACTTC | CASSQFLSGGAMETQYF
NA | TRBJ2-1 | NA | TRBV6-5 | TGTGCCAGCAGTTCACAGGGATCCTACAATGAGCAGTTCTTC | CASSSQGSYNEQFF
TRBD1 | TRBJ1-1 | NA | TRBV4-3 | TGCGCCAGCAGCCAGGACAGGGGGGTTGAAGCTTTCTTT | CASSQDRGVEAFF